Detailed here is one T cell receptor beta chain. Its antigen is still unknown. Regarding donors, all were healthy bone marrow donors. In the PCR, 60 Vbeta and 13 Jbeta primers were used. Sequenced by immunoSEQ multiplex PCR; TCRdb stores in-frame clones only, minus some. There are approximately 160,000 clones in the sample; around 75% occur only once, and around 4.9% lies in the top ten. This specimen comes from a study of cytomegalovirus exposure and HLA in healthy donors. Findings and limits, study-wide: Reportedly, TCR beta sequences accurately predicted HLA-A and HLA-B alleles in most subjects. 87-base-pair reads could not separate some V segments, including TRBV6-2 and TRBV6-3. Associated with cytomegalovirus, according to the listing, were around 170 TCR beta chains.

Germline CDR1 SGHTA, CDR2 FQGNSA. This CDR3 has 14 residues. V lost 2 bases and J 12 bases, leaving 17 bases between the germline ends. The specimen was PBMCs. The sequence came from a male donor in good health and CMV-seronegative. The chain carries TRBV7-2 and TRBJ2-1; tentatively, D is TRBD1 (7 bases). The CDR3 is CASSLTDRSGGQFF. CDR3 DNA: TGTGCCAGCAGCTTAACGGACAGGTCCGGGGGGCAGTTCTTC.